These T cell receptor beta chains were read from a single sample in a study of shared clonotypes between healthy human individuals. The data were produced by immunoSEQ multiplex PCR, yet TCRdb's version contains in-frame clones alone and is incomplete. The repertoire holds millions of clones, with 85% to 95% as singletons. Source material: naive CD4+ T cells sorted from blood. These receptors were collected from a man aged 18-30 years in good health. The CDR3 runs from the conserved cysteine through the conserved F or W. D genes are given only for firm matches. Clone size is not always given. Where it is, it says once, few, many or a class for expanded clones.

>TRBV5-1|NA|14|NA|TRBJ1-2
TGCGCCAGCAGCTCCGCGGATGGCAGCTATGGCTACACCTTC
CASSSADGSYGYTF
>TRBV5-1|TRBD2|16|NA|TRBJ2-1
TGCGCCAGCAGCTCTCTAGCGGGAGGCCTCTGGAATGAGCAGTTCTTC
CASSSLAGGLWNEQFF
>TRBV4-3|TRBD2|17|once|TRBJ2-1
TGCGCCAGCAGCCAAAAAAGGTCCGCCCGGGGGGAAGGTGAGCAGTTCTTC
CASSQKRSARGEGEQFF
>TRBV6-1|NA|16|NA|TRBJ2-2
TGTGCCAGCAGTGAAGGGAGAAGAATCCTCTCCGGGGAGCTGTTTTTT
CASSEGRRILSGELFF
>TRBV7-9|NA|13|once|TRBJ1-5
TGTGCCAGCAGCTTAGCTCAGGATCAGCCCCAGCATTTT
CASSLAQDQPQHF
>TRBV28|NA|17|once|TRBJ1-5
TGTGCCAGCAGTTTAAATTATGGCAGCTATAGCAATCAGCCCCAGCATTTT
CASSLNYGSYSNQPQHF
>TRBV2|TRBD2|19|NA|TRBJ2-5
TGTGCCAGCAGTGTACAAGAGGGGGGAGCGGGGGACTTACAAGAGACCCAGTACTTC
CASSVQEGGAGDLQETQYF
>TRBV6-1|NA|13|NA|TRBJ2-7
TGTGCCAGCAGTTCAGGGGTCCCCTACGAGCAGTACTTC
CASSSGVPYEQYF
>TRBV10-1|NA|16|NA|TRBJ2-4
TGCGCCAGCAGTGAGTCTATCCGGGACGGCTCCTCCGCTGGGTACTTC
CASSESIRDGSSAGYF
>TRBV5-1|NA|13|NA|TRBJ1-1
TGCGCCAGCAGCTTTTGGGGGTCGACTGAAGCTTTCTTT
CASSFWGSTEAFF
>TRBV7-6|TRBD1|18|NA|TRBJ1-3
TGTGCCAGCAGCACGAGCGCGGGACAGGGGGCGCAGGGAAACACCATATATTTT
CASSTSAGQGAQGNTIYF
>TRBV4-3|TRBD1|16|NA|TRBJ2-7
TGCGCCAGCAGCCAGAGTCCGACAGGGGGATTTAGTGAGCAGTACTTC
CASSQSPTGGFSEQYF
>TRBV2|NA|14|NA|TRBJ1-1
TGTGCCAGCAGACCGGGACCCTGGGACACTGAAGCTTTCTTT
CASRPGPWDTEAFF
>TRBV5-1|TRBD1|15|NA|TRBJ2-1
TGCGCCAGCAGCTCTGGACAGGGGCACTACAATGAGCAGTTCTTC
CASSSGQGHYNEQFF
>TRBV29-1|NA|12|NA|TRBJ1-1
TGCAGCGTTGTTTCAGGGAACACTGAAGCTTTCTTT
CSVVSGNTEAFF
>TRBV9|NA|15|NA|TRBJ1-2
TGTGCCAGCAGCGTAGGTGTTGGGGGTGGATATGGCTACACCTTC
CASSVGVGGGYGYTF
>TRBV18|NA|15|NA|TRBJ1-2
TGTGCCAGCTCACTCTTCGACACGCTTGGCTATGGCTACACCTTC
CASSLFDTLGYGYTF
>TRBV2|TRBD1|13|NA|TRBJ1-1
TGTGCCAGCAGAATACAGGGGCCCACTGAAGCTTTCTTT
CASRIQGPTEAFF
>TRBV6-5|TRBD2|15|NA|TRBJ2-4
TGTGCCAGCAGTTACTCGTCCAGCGGGGGAAACATTCAGTACTTC
CASSYSSSGGNIQYF
>TRBV27|NA|12|NA|TRBJ1-6
TGTGCCAGCAGTTCCCTTGTTTCACCCCTCCACTTT
CASSSLVSPLHF
>TRBV5-1|NA|17|once|TRBJ1-3
TGCGCCAGCAGCTTGGCTGGGGGTACGAGCTCTGGAAACACCATATATTTT
CASSLAGGTSSGNTIYF
>TRBV5-1|TRBD2|14|NA|TRBJ2-3
TGCGCCAGCAGCTTAGCGGGAGTCACAGATACGCAGTATTTT
CASSLAGVTDTQYF
>TRBV29-1|NA|14|NA|TRBJ2-3
TGCAGCGTCGGCCCTAGACTTTTCACAGATACGCAGTATTTT
CSVGPRLFTDTQYF
>TRBV5-6|TRBD1|17|NA|TRBJ1-1
TGTGCCAGCAGCCCGAAGACAGGGGTCGGTTTTAACACTGAAGCTTTCTTT
CASSPKTGVGFNTEAFF
>TRBV2|NA|14|NA|TRBJ1-1
TGTGCCAGCAGTCGCACAGGGAGGAACACTGAAGCTTTCTTT
CASSRTGRNTEAFF
>TRBV5-1|NA|16|NA|TRBJ1-4
TGCGCCAGCAGCGCCACCCCCTTGTCTGCTAATGAAAAACTGTTTTTT
CASSATPLSANEKLFF
>TRBV19|TRBD1|14|NA|TRBJ1-1
TGTGCCAGTAGTACGACAGGGTGGAGCACTGAAGCTTTCTTT
CASSTTGWSTEAFF
>TRBV7-2|NA|15|NA|TRBJ1-4
TGTGCCAGCAGCTTATTTTCAGGGTCTAATGAAAAACTGTTTTTT
CASSLFSGSNEKLFF
>TRBV6-1|TRBD1|14|once|TRBJ2-7
TGTGCCAGTACACCGGGACAGCGTTTCGACGAGCAGTACTTC
CASTPGQRFDEQYF
>TRBV30|NA|13|many|TRBJ1-1
TGTGCCTGGAACCACCTTGGGAACACTGAAGCTTTCTTT
CAWNHLGNTEAFF
>TRBV7-2|TRBD1|16|NA|TRBJ1-6
TGTGCCAGCAGCCGGGACAGGGGTGTCGGGGGTTCACCCCTCCACTTT
CASSRDRGVGGSPLHF
>TRBV11-2|NA|14|NA|TRBJ2-7
TGTGCCAGCAGCCACAACAGGAGAACCTACGAGCAGTACTTC
CASSHNRRTYEQYF
>TRBV5-4|NA|14|NA|TRBJ2-7
TGTGCCAGCAGCTCCGCGGGACTTTCCTACGAGCAGTACTTC
CASSSAGLSYEQYF
>TRBV10-3|TRBD1|14|NA|TRBJ1-5
TGTGCCATTAAGGACAGGGGAGGCAATCAGCCCCAGCATTTT
CAIKDRGGNQPQHF
>TRBV12-5|NA|13|NA|TRBJ2-1
TGTGCTAGTGGTTTCGATGAATACAATGAGCAGTTCTTC
CASGFDEYNEQFF
>TRBV11-2|NA|15|NA|TRBJ2-3
TGTGCCAGCAGCGCCCCCCGGCCTAGCACAGATACGCAGTATTTT
CASSAPRPSTDTQYF
>TRBV28|NA|15|once|TRBJ1-3
TGTGCCAGCAGTCCTTACAAAGACTCTCGAAACACCATATATTTT
CASSPYKDSRNTIYF
>TRBV9|NA|13|NA|TRBJ1-1
TGTGCCAGCAGCGTAAGTCTTAGTACAGAAGCTTTCTTT
CASSVSLSTEAFF
>TRBV10-3|TRBD2|16|NA|TRBJ2-7
TGTGCCATCAGTGAGTCGAAGGGACTAGCGGGAGGAGAGCAGTACTTC
CAISESKGLAGGEQYF
>TRBV2|NA|12|NA|TRBJ1-1
TGTGCCAGCAGCGAGACAGGCAAAGAAGCTTTCTTT
CASSETGKEAFF
>TRBV7-2|NA|13|NA|TRBJ2-7
TGTGCCAGCAGCCCACAAGGGGCCTACGAGCAGTACTTC
CASSPQGAYEQYF
>TRBV2|TRBD1|14|few|TRBJ1-6
TGTGCCAGCAGTGAAGAGACAGGGGTTTCACCCCTCCACTTT
CASSEETGVSPLHF
>TRBV30|TRBD1|16|NA|TRBJ2-3
TGTGCCTGGAGTGTAGGACAGGGGGACAGCACAGATACGCAGTATTTT
CAWSVGQGDSTDTQYF
>TRBV7-3|NA|14|once|TRBJ2-3
TGTGCCAGCACCTCCGGGACCCTCCCAGATACGCAGTATTTT
CASTSGTLPDTQYF
>TRBV5-4|TRBD2|16|NA|TRBJ2-3
TGTGCCAGCAGTGTTTTCGCGGGAGAAGTCGGAGATACGCAGTATTTT
CASSVFAGEVGDTQYF
>TRBV4-2|NA|17|NA|TRBJ2-3
TGTGCCAGCAGCCAAGACCCCGCGTCTAGCATTCCAGATACGCAGTATTTT
CASSQDPASSIPDTQYF